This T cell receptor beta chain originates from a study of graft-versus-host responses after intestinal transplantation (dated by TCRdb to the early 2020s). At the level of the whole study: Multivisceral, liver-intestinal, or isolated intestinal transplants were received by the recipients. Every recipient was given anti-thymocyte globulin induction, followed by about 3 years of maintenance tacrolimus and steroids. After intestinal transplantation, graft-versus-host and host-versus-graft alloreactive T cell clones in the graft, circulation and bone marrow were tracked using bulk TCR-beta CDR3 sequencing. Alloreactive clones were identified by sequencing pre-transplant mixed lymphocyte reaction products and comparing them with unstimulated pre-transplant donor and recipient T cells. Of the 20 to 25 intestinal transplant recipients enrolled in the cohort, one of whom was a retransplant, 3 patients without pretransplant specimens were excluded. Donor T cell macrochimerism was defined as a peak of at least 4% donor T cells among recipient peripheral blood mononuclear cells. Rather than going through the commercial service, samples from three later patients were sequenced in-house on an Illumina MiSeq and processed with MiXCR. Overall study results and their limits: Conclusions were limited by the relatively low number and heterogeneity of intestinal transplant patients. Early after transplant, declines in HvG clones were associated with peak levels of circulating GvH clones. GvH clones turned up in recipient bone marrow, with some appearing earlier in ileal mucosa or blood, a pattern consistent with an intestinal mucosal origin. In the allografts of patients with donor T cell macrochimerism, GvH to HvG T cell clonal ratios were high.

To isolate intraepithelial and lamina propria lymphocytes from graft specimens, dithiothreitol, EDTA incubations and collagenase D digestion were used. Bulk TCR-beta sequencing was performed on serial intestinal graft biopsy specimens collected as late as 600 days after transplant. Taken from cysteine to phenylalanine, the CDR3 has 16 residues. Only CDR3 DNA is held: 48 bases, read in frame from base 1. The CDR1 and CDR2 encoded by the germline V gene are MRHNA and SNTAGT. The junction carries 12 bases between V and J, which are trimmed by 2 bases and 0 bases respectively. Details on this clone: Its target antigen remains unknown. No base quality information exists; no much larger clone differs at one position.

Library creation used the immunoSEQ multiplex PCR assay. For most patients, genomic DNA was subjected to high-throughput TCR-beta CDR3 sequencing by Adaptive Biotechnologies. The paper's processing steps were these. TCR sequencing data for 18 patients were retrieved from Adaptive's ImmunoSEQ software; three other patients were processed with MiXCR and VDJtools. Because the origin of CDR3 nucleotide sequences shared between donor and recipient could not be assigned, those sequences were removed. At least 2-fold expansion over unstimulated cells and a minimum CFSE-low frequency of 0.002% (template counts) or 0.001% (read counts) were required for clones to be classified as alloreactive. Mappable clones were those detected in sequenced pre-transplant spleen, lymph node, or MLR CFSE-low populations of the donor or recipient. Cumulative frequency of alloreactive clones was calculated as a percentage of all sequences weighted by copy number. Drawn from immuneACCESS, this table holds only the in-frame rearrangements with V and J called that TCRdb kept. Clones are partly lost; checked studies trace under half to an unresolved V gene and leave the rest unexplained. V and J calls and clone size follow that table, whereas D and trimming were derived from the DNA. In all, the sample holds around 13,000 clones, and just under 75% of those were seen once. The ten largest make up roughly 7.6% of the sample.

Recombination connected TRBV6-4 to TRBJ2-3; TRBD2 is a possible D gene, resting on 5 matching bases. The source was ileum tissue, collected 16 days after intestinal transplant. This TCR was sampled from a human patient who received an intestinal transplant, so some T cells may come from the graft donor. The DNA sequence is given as TGTGCCAGCAGTGACCGTCCCAGCGGAAGCACAGATACGCAGTATTTT. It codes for CASSDRPSGSTDTQYF.